This T cell receptor (beta chain) originates from a study of read filtering for tumor transcriptome and immune sequencing. Turning to the study itself: Whole-transcriptome libraries were prepared after DNase treatment. Broader study findings: The sorted CD138-negative fraction was a mixed bone marrow immune population, not purified T cells.

This library used around 400 ng RNA and molecular barcoded adaptors spanning alpha/delta and beta/gamma chains. In TCRdb, the reads were re-called with MiXCR into one record per CDR3 protein. The data show approximately 90,000 distinct CDR3 sequences, 9% to 15% seen once. This clonotype showed up many times. Its antigen is not known. Every patient had bone marrow sampled while the disease was active. The CDR3 covers 16 residues. Unmatched junction bases numbered 5, after V lost 6 bases and J lost 4 bases. Germline loops: CDR1 LGHDT, CDR2 YNNKEL (reference sequence). The chain is built from TRBV3-1 and TRBJ2-1; 14 nucleotides align to TRBD2. This receptor was obtained from a donor aged 40 or over with multiple myeloma. The sequenced sample consisted of a population of CD138-negative cells sorted from bone marrow. CDR3 region: CASSVGLAGGYNEQFF. Written as DNA, the CDR3 is TGTGCCAGCAGTGTAGGACTAGCGGGAGGTTACAATGAGCAGTTCTTC.